These 16 T cell receptor beta chains were all obtained from the same sample, sequenced in a study of T cells expressing NK-cell markers. TCRdb processed the 5' RACE reads again and assigns one entry to each CDR3 protein, with no DNA. This sample lists 20,000 to 25,000 distinct CDR3 sequences; its ten largest clones have around 50%. The material sequenced was blood T cells: a sorted CD56 or NKG2C T cell subset, CD4+ or CD8+ T cells, or bulk PBMC T cells (not recorded which). The origin of the receptors is a man aged 18-69 years in good health.

This chain connects TRBV4-3 to TRBJ2-7; TCRdb's D call, TRBD2, is unchecked because there is no DNA. Germline lookup yields CDR1 LGHNA and CDR2 YSLEER. The CDR3 loop spans 14 amino acids. This CDR3 reads CASSQDGRAYEQYF.

V usage is TRBV30 and J usage is TRBJ2-4; TCRdb proposes TRBD2, but this gene call is untestable without DNA. The CDR3 totals 15 residues. Germline V lookup: CDR1 GTSNPN, CDR2 SVGIG (reference sequence). The CDR3 protein is CAWSAAGVGKNIQYF.

This sequence joins TRBV4-1 and TRBJ2-5; TCRdb lists TRBD1, though no DNA is available to test this call. CDR1 is MGHRA and CDR2 is YSYEKL in the germline V gene. This CDR3 contains 15 residues. The CDR3 protein is CASSQDFPGGETQYF.

The rearrangement links TRBV20-1 to TRBJ2-3; there is no DNA to check the TCRdb D call of TRBD2. The CDR3 totals 20 residues. Germline CDR1 is DFQATT and CDR2 is SNEGSKA (reference sequence). CDR3 sequence: CSAKGLAGGPSPLPTDTQYF.

The chain is built from TRBV5-4 and TRBJ2-7. This CDR3 has 16 amino acids. Germline V lookup: CDR1 SGHNT, CDR2 YYREEE (reference sequence). The CDR3 sequence: CASSLVAFAEPYEQYF.

Here the CDR3 reads CASSSIDTGYYEQYF. J is TRBJ2-7 and V is TRBV7-2; no DNA is available, so the TRBD1 call from TCRdb remains unchecked. Germline-derived CDR1 and CDR2 are SGHTA and FQGNSA. The CDR3 extends over 15 amino acids.

The chain uses TRBV7-2 and TRBJ2-1; TCRdb lists TRBD2, though no DNA is available to test this call. Germline-derived CDR1 and CDR2 are SGHTA and FQGNSA. The CDR3 is made up of 16 amino acids. CDR3 amino acids: CASSAGWAYSYNEQFF.

The V and J genes are TRBV25-1 and TRBJ2-2; TCRdb indicates TRBD1, and absent DNA this call remains unverified. Germline loops: CDR1 MGHDK, CDR2 SYGVNS. The CDR3 is 13 amino acids. The chain's CDR3 is CASSEDYRGELFF.

The V call is TRBV7-3, the J call TRBJ2-1; without DNA, the TCRdb call of TRBD2 cannot be checked. Per the germline V gene, CDR1 is SGHTA and CDR2 is FQGTGA. The CDR3 totals 14 residues. The CDR3 reads CASSATSGNREQFF.

The chain is built from TRBV6-4 and TRBJ2-5; TCRdb picks TRBD1, but there is no DNA to check that call. The CDR3 runs to 21 residues. Germline values: CDR1 MRHNA, CDR2 SNTAGT. The CDR3 protein is CASSTSWGAASSIVRQETQYF.

The chain uses TRBV20-1 and TRBJ1-1. The CDR3 has 14 amino acids. In germline, CDR1 is DFQATT, CDR2 SNEGSKA (reference sequence). CDR3 residues: CSARVAGPNTEAFF.

The genes are TRBV4-2 and TRBJ2-3; TCRdb names TRBD2, which stays unverified in the absence of DNA. The CDR3 spans 19 residues. In germline, CDR1 is LGHNA, CDR2 YNFKEQ. CDR3: CASSPRFGLAGTSTDTQYF.

The gene calls are TRBV28 and TRBJ2-3; the TCRdb call, TRBD2, lacks DNA for checking. This CDR3 is built from 16 residues. Germline lookup yields CDR1 MDHEN and CDR2 SYDVKM. CDR3 residues: CASSFRPSGSMGTQYF.

The V call is TRBV30, the J call TRBJ1-2. In germline, CDR1 is GTSNPN, CDR2 SVGIG (reference sequence). The CDR3 is 11 amino acids. The CDR3: CAWRRHAGYTF.

The rearrangement joins TRBV27 to TRBJ1-1; lacking DNA, the TRBD1 call made by TCRdb goes unchecked. The CDR3 is 14 amino acids. Germline CDR1 reads MNHEY; CDR2 reads SMNVEV (reference sequence). The CDR3 reads CASSLTGVNTEAFF.

The chain links TRBV7-9 to TRBJ2-7; TCRdb picks TRBD2, but there is no DNA to check that call. The CDR3 has 16 amino acids. Germline V gives CDR1 SEHNR, CDR2 FQNEAQ (reference sequence). The CDR3 reads CASSPWAGGPGHEQYF. Supplemented by reference TRBV7-9 and TRBJ2-7, the full variable domain reads DTGVSQNPRHKITKRGQNVTFRCDPISEHNRLYWYRQTLGQGPEFLTYFQNEAQLEKSRLLSDRFSAERPKGSFSTLEIQRTEQGDSAMYLCASSPWAGGPGHEQYFGPGTRLTVT.